The 14 T cell receptor beta chains given below trace back to one sample, sequenced in a study of shared clonotypes between healthy human individuals. Assay: immunoSEQ multiplex PCR; the TCRdb copy retains only in-frame clones and omits some. This table holds roughly 2,000,000 clones, 90% to 95% found once. Naive CD8 cells, CD45RO-negative and positively selected for CCR7, excluded terminally differentiated effector memory CD45RA+ cells. The sample comprised naive CD8+ T cells from PBMCs. These receptors were collected from a man aged 18 to 35 in good health. Some clones in this sample may be carry-over from other donors' samples.

The CDR3 reads CASSWQGVSYEQYF. CDR3 coding DNA: TGTGCCAGCAGTTGGCAGGGGGTATCCTACGAGCAGTACTTC. The chain carries TRBV28 and TRBJ2-7; 7 positions agree with TRBD1. The germline CDR1 and CDR2 sequences are MDHEN and SYDVKM. The CDR3 length is 14 residues. J was trimmed by 1 base and V by 4 bases; bases with no gene match: 4.

For the CDR3, the DNA is TGTGCCAGCAGTCCCCTCAACCAGTTGAGCTCTGGAAACACCATATATTTT. It is translated as CASSPLNQLSSGNTIYF. The V gene is TRBV27, the J gene TRBJ1-3; D is unclear. This CDR3 region has 17 residues. The V and J ends lost 5 bases and 0 bases respectively, with 17 bases between them. Germline assignment: CDR1 MNHEY and CDR2 SMNVEV (reference sequence).

The chain links TRBV4-3 to TRBJ2-7, with 7 bases identical to TRBD2. CDR1 is LGHNA and CDR2 is YSLEER in the germline V gene. The CDR3 contains 17 residues. The V and J ends lost 3 bases and 1 base, in that order; junction bases with no gene match: 12. The CDR3 bases are TGCGCCAGCAGCCAGGAAGAGAGATTAGCGGGTTCCTACGAGCAGTACTTC. Amino acid sequence: CASSQEERLAGSYEQYF.

The chain joins TRBV9 to TRBJ2-7; the D gene is possibly TRBD1 (5 bases). Trimming removed 4 bases at V and 3 bases at J, with 14 bases between. CDR3 length: 14 amino acids. In germline, CDR1 is SGDLS, CDR2 YYNGEE. The CDR3 DNA follows: TGTGCCAGCAGCCCATCGGACAAGCTCTACGAGCAGTACTTC. It encodes CASSPSDKLYEQYF.

The V and J genes are TRBV7-8 and TRBJ2-1, with 8 bases lining up with TRBD2. CDR1 and CDR2 (germline): SGHVS, FQNEAQ. V gave up 1 base and J gave up 9 bases; unmatched junction bases: 11. The CDR3 contains 16 residues. The CDR3 sequence: CASSLEPGLGTSEQFF. CDR3 DNA: TGTGCCAGCAGCTTAGAGCCGGGACTAGGAACGAGTGAGCAGTTCTTC. The variable domain in full, with the rest retrieved from reference TRBV7-8 and TRBJ2-1, is GAGVSQSPRYKVAKRGQDVALRCDPISGHVSLFWYQQALGQGPEFLTYFQNEAQLDKSGLPSDRFFAERPEGSVSTLKIQRTQQEDSAVYLCASSLEPGLGTSEQFFGPGTRLTVL.

The chain combines TRBV5-8 with TRBJ1-5, with D possibly matching TRBD1 (5 bases). Between the trimmed V and J ends, which lost 5 bases and 7 bases, there was a span of 13 bases. The germline CDR1 and CDR2 sequences are SGHTS and YDEGEE. CDR3 length: 13 residues. The CDR3 sequence: CASRAPGSQPQHF. CDR3 coding DNA: TGTGCCAGCAGGGCCCCAGGGAGCCAGCCCCAGCATTTT.

The chain carries TRBV11-2 and TRBJ2-7; D gene uncertain. CDR1 is SGHAT and CDR2 is FQNNGV in the germline V gene. The CDR3 length is 13 residues. Trimming left V 1 base short and J 3 bases short, with 7 bases between. For the CDR3, the DNA is TGTGCCAGCAGCTTAGGGTCTCTCTACGAGCAGTACTTC. This encodes CASSLGSLYEQYF. The complete variable domain, with remaining parts taken from reference TRBV11-2 and TRBJ2-7, reads EAGVAQSPRYKIIEKRQSVAFWCNPISGHATLYWYQQILGQGPKLLIQFQNNGVVDDSQLPKDRFSAERLKGVDSTLKIQPAKLEDSAVYLCASSLGSLYEQYFGPGTRLTVT.

This chain joins TRBV11-2 and TRBJ2-1; TRBD2 agrees at 13 bases. The CDR3 sequence is 16 residues long. The trim removed 4 bases at V and 8 bases at J, leaving 8 bases unmatched. Germline assignment: CDR1 SGHAT and CDR2 FQNNGV. The CDR3 DNA sequence: TGTGCCAGCAGCTCAGGACTAGCGGGAGTTACGCATGAGCAGTTCTTC. This encodes CASSSGLAGVTHEQFF.

The J gene is TRBJ2-7, the V gene TRBV28; 10 bases are shared with TRBD2. V gave up 5 bases and J gave up 4 bases; unmatched junction bases: 11. Germline V CDR1 and CDR2: MDHEN, SYDVKM. CDR3 length equals 16 residues. The CDR3 region is CASSPHRLAGEYEQYF. CDR3 nucleotides: TGTGCCAGCAGTCCCCACCGTCTAGCGGGAGAGTACGAGCAGTACTTC.

This clone showed up just once. This rearrangement joins TRBV19 to TRBJ2-7; perhaps TRBD2 as D (5 bases). This CDR3 has 13 amino acids. The V gene's germline CDR1 is LNHDA and CDR2 SQIVND (reference sequence). The ends were cut back, 5 bases at V and 4 bases at J, with 12 bases in the middle. The CDR3 sequence is CASSPLEAYEQYF. The DNA of the CDR3 is TGTGCCAGTAGTCCACTAGAGGCTTACGAGCAGTACTTC.

CDR3 bases: TGTGCCAGCAGCCAGGGGAATGGCTACAATGAGCAGTTCTTC. This gives the protein CASSQGNGYNEQFF. The V gene is TRBV27, the J gene TRBJ2-1, with D perhaps matching TRBD1 (6 bases). Looked up from germline, CDR1 is MNHEY and CDR2 is SMNVEV (reference sequence). The CDR3 extends over 14 amino acids. Trimming stripped 6 bases from V and 3 bases from J, with 12 bases between.

The chain combines TRBV19 with TRBJ2-7; 7 bases match TRBD1. The V and J ends lost 7 bases and 5 bases, in that order; junction bases with no gene match: 17. The CDR3 extends over 16 amino acids. In germline, CDR1 is LNHDA, CDR2 SQIVND (reference sequence). The CDR3 region is CASTASPGRGKDEQYF. CDR3 nucleotides: TGTGCCAGTACCGCAAGCCCTGGCAGGGGGAAGGACGAGCAGTACTTC.

The chain recombines TRBV2 with TRBJ1-5; 8 bases line up with TRBD1. With 6 bases clipped from V and 5 bases from J, the junction kept 6 bases outside the gene matches. Germline V CDR1 and CDR2: SNHLY, FYNNEI. This CDR3 has 14 amino acids. The CDR3 here is CASRRQGRDQPQHF. Here the CDR3 DNA reads TGTGCCAGCAGGAGACAGGGGAGAGATCAGCCCCAGCATTTT.

The chain employs TRBV6-5 and TRBJ2-7; D is perhaps TRBD2 (7 bases). In germline, CDR1 is MNHEY, CDR2 SVGAGI. V was clipped by 2 bases and J by 7 bases, with 18 bases between them. CDR3 length: 15 amino acids. The chain's CDR3 is CASSYGLAEGVEQYF. The CDR3 DNA is TGTGCCAGCAGTTACGGTCTAGCGGAGGGGGTAGAGCAGTACTTC.